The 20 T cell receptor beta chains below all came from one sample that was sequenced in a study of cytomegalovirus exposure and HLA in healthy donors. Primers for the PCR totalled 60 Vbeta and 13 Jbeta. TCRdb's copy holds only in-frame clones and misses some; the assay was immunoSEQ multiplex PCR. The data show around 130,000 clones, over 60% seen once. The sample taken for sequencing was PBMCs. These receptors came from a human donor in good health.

CDR3 sequence: CASSWDRENGNTIYF. For the CDR3, the DNA is TGTGCCAGCAGCTGGGACAGGGAGAATGGAAACACCATATATTTT. V and J are TRBV5-4 and TRBJ1-3, with TRBD1 matching over 9 bases. With V trimmed by 3 bases and J by 3 bases, 4 bases remained unmatched. Looked up from germline, CDR1 is SGHNT and CDR2 is YYREEE (reference sequence). The CDR3 has 15 amino acids.

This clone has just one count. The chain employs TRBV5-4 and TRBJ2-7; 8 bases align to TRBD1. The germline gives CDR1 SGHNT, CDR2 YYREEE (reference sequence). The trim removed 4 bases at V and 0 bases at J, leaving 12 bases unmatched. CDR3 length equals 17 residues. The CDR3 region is CASSPRPDRVSSYEQYF. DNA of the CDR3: TGTGCCAGCAGCCCCCGGCCGGACAGGGTCAGCTCCTACGAGCAGTACTTC.

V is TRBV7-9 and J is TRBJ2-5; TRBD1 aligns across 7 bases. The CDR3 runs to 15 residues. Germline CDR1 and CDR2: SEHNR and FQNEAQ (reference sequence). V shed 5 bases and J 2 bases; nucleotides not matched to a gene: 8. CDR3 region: CASSPQGVLQETQYF. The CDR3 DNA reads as TGTGCCAGCAGCCCCCAGGGGGTTCTACAAGAGACCCAGTACTTC.

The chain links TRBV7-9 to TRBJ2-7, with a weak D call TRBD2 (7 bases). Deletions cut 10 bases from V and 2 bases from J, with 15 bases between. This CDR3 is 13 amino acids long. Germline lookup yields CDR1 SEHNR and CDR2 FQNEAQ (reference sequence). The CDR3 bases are TGTGCCATCGAGGGGGGGTTAGCCTACGAGCAGTACTTC. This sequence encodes CAIEGGLAYEQYF.

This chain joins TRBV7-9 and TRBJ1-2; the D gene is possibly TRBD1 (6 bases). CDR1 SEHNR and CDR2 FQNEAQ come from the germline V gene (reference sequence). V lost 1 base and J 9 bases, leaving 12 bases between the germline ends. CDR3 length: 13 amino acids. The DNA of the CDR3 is TGTGCCAGCAGCTTAGATTTGGGGGACAGCTACACCTTC. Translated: CASSLDLGDSYTF.

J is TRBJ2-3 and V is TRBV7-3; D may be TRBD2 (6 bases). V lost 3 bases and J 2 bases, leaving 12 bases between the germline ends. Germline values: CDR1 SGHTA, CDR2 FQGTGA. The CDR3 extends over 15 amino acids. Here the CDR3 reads CASSLAGLHTDTQYF. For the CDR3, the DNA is TGTGCCAGCAGCTTGGCGGGACTTCACACAGATACGCAGTATTTT. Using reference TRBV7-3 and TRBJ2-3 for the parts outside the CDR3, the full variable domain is GAGVSQTPSNKVTEKGKYVELRCDPISGHTALYWYRQSLGQGPEFLIYFQGTGAADDSGLPNDRFFAVRPEGSVSTLKIQRTERGDSAVYLCASSLAGLHTDTQYFGPGTRLTVL.

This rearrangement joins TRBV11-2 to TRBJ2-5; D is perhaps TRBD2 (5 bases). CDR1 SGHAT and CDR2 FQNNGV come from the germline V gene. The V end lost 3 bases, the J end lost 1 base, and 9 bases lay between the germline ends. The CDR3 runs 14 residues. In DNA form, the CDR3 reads TGTGCCAGCAGCTTGACTACGGGCCAAGAGACCCAGTACTTC. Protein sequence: CASSLTTGQETQYF.

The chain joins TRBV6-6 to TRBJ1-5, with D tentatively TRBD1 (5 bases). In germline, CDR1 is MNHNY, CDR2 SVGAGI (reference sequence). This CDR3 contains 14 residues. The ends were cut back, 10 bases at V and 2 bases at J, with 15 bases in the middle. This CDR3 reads CATGVPLGNQPQHF. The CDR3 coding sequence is TGTGCCACGGGGGTTCCATTAGGCAATCAGCCCCAGCATTTT.

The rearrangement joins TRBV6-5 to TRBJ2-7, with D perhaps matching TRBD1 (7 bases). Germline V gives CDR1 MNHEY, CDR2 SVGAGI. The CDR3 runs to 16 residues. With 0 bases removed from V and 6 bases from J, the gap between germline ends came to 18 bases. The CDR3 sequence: CASSYSQTGEEGEQYF. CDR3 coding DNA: TGTGCCAGCAGTTACTCACAAACAGGGGAGGAAGGCGAGCAGTACTTC.

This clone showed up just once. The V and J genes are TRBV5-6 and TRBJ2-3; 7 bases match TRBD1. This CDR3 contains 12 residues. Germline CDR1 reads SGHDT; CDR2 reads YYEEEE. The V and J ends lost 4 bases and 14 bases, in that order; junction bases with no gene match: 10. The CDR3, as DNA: TGTGCCAGCAGCGATAGGGGGCCCAGGCGGTATTTT. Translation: CASSDRGPRRYF.

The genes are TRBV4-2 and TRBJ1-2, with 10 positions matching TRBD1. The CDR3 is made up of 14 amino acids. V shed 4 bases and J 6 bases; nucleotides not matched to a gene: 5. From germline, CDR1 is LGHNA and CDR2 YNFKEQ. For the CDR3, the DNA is TGTGCCAGCAGCCGCGGGACAGGGGATGATGGCTACACCTTC. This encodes CASSRGTGDDGYTF.

CDR3 nucleotides: TGTGCCAGCAGCATCGGACAGGCAAGCTCCTACGAGCAGTACTTC. Its protein is CASSIGQASSYEQYF. The chain couples TRBV11-2 to TRBJ2-7, with 7 bases identical to TRBD1. The CDR3 spans 15 residues. J lost 0 bases, V lost 5 bases, and 7 bases had no gene match. Looked up from germline, CDR1 is SGHAT and CDR2 is FQNNGV.

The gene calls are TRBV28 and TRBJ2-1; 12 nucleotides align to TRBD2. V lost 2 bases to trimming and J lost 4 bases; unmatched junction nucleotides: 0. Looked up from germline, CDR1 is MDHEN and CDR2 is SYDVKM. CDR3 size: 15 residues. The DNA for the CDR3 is TGTGCCAGCAGTTTAGGGACTAGCGGGTACAATGAGCAGTTCTTC. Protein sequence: CASSLGTSGYNEQFF.

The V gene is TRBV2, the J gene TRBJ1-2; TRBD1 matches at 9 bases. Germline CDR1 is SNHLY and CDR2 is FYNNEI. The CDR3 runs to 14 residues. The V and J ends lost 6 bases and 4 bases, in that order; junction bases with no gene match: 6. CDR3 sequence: CASSDRQGGYGYTF. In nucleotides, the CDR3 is TGTGCCAGCAGCGACAGACAGGGGGGCTATGGCTACACCTTC.

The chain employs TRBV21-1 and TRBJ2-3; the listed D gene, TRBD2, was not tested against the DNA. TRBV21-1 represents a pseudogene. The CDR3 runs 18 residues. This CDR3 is CASSKSRGGIRRADTQYF. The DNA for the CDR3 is TGTGCCAGCAGCAAATCGCGGGGCGGAATCCGGAGAGCAGATACGCAGTATTTT.

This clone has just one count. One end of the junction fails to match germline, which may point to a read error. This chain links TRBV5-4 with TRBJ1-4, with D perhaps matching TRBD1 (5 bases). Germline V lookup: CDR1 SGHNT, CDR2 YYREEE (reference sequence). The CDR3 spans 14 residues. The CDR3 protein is CASSPTATNEKLFF. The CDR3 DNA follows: TGCGCCAGCAGCCCGACAGCAACTAATGAAAAACTGTTTTTT. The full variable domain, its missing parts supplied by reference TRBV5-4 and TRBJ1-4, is ETGVTQSPTHLIKTRGQQVTLRCSSQSGHNTVSWYQQALGQGPQFIFQYYREEENGRGNFPPRFSGLQFPNYSSELNVNALELDDSALYLCASSPTATNEKLFFGSGTQLSVL.

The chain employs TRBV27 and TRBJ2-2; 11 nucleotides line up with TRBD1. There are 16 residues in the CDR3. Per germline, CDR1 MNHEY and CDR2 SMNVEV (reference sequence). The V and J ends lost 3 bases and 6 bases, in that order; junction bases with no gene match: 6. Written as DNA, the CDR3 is TGTGCCAGCAGTTTTCAGGACAGGGGGCTTGCCGGGGAGCTGTTTTTT. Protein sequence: CASSFQDRGLAGELFF.

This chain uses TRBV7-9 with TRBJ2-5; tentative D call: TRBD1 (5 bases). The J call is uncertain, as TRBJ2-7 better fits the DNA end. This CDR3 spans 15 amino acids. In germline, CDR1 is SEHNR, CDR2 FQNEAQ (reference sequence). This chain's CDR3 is CASSSRRTQTYEQYF. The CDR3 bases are TGTGCCAGCAGCTCCCGACGGACACAAACCTACGAGCAGTACTTC.

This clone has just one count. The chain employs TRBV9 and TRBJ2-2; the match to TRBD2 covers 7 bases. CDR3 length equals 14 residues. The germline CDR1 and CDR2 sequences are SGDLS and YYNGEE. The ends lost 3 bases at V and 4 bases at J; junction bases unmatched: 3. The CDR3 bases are TGTGCCAGCAGCGCGGGAGGTAGCACCGGGGAGCTGTTTTTT. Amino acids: CASSAGGSTGELFF.

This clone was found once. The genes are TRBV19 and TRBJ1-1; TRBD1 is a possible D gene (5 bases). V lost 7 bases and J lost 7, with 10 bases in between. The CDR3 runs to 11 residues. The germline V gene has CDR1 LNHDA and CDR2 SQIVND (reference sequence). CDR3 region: CASKETDEAFF. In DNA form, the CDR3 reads TGTGCCAGTAAGGAGACAGATGAAGCTTTCTTT.